This TCR beta chain was captured by sequencing in a study of beta chain features in type 1 diabetes. Study background: Sorted cells from all samples, numbering over 85,000,000, were examined.

On this clone itself: What it binds is unknown.

Germline V gene data show CDR1 as MGHDK and CDR2 as SYGVNS. The CDR3 runs to 16 residues. V gave up 2 bases and J gave up 4 bases; unmatched junction bases: 3. Study-level results: Equally in patients and controls, PCR might preferentially amplify shorter templates. A greater similarity of naive, central memory and Treg TCRB repertoires was seen among patients than among healthy donors.

Sequencing targeted expressed TCRB transcripts, as all isolated RNA had been reverse transcribed. Sequencing used immunoSEQ multiplex PCR; TCRdb keeps in-frame clones, though not all of them. Of 900,000 or so clones in the sample, 15% to 20% were seen once. The specimen was naive CD4+ T cells from blood. This sequence joins TRBV25-1 and TRBJ2-1, with TRBD2 matching 12 bases. This clonotype originated in a woman aged 18-35 years in good health. The CDR3 region has the DNA TGTGCCAGCAGTGAAATAGGGACTAGCGGGTACAATGAGCAGTTCTTC. Protein: CASSEIGTSGYNEQFF.